Below, one T cell receptor beta chain is given with its context. What this receptor recognizes is not known. No base-level quality is on record; no much larger clone is a single base apart. These data belong to a study of blood T cell repertoires in COVID-19 (TCRdb year 2020). With respect to the entire study: Collaborator samples came from the United States, Italy and Spain and covered acute and convalescent phases of COVID-19. Where HLA class I and class II types were available, the types were taken from metadata supplied by the sample provider, not from assay-based typing. The repertoires were made available in a free public database intended to serve as a resource for research on the immune response to SARS-CoV-2. Samples came from the ongoing ImmuneRACE study (first 160 participants) plus 1,254 subjects from 6 global collaborators. The material from the prospective study consisted of cDNA or gDNA derived from T cells, B-cell-depleted T cells, or PBMCs. The sample metadata nearly always contained a de-identified subject ID, COVID-19 status, age in years and sex. The dataset comprised deeply sampled blood TCRbeta repertoires from subjects exposed to, actively infected with, or recovered from COVID-19. Here is what the overall study found, with its caveats: The amount of clinical and demographic metadata varied by source and participant and was provided uncurated.

The immunoSEQ Assay, a bias-controlled multiplex PCR, was used to amplify TCRbeta CDR3 regions from genomic DNA. The authors' pipeline ran thus. The number of nucleated cells in each sample was estimated by amplification of reference gene primers within the assay. To quantify the absolute abundance of each unique TCRbeta CDR3 rearrangement, sequence reads were collapsed and filtered. For each sample, productive Simpson clonality was calculated as the square root of Simpson's diversity index across productive rearrangements. Sourced from immuneACCESS, this table was stored by TCRdb with only in-frame sequences that have V and J called. A share of the clones is absent; for the studies checked, an unresolved V gene accounts for under half, and the remainder has no known explanation. The D gene and trimming were derived from the DNA, and the V and J assignments and clone size from that table. The sample data list roughly 140,000 clones, and roughly three quarters of these were observed just once. The top ten constitute 7% to 9% of the sample.

Whole blood was collected in K2EDTA tubes by collaborating institutions according to the institutions' own protocols. For TCRbeta analysis, collaborators shipped samples as frozen whole blood, isolated PBMCs, or DNA extracted from either of those sample types. There are 13 amino acids in the CDR3, from cysteine to phenylalanine inclusive. Only the CDR3 DNA is retained, 39 bases long and in frame from the first base. After removal of 6 bases from V and 3 bases from J, the junction retains 4 bases not matched to a gene. CDR1 MNHNY and CDR2 SVGAGI were looked up in the germline V gene (reference sequence).

This sequence uses TRBV6-6 and TRBJ1-1; 7 bases in the junction line up with TRBD1. This TCR derives from a man aged 50 to 59 with active or convalescent COVID-19. The material sequenced was peripheral blood. The nucleotides read TGTGCCAGCAGCACGACAGGGTACACTGAAGCTTTCTTT. Its coded protein is CASSTTGYTEAFF.